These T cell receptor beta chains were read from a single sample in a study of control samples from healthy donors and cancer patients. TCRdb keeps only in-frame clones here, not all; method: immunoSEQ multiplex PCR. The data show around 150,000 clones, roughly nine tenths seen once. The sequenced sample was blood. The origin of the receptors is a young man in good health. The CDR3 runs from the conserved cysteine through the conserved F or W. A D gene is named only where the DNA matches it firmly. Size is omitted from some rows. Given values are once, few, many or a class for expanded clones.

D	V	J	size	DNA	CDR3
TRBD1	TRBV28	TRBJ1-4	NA	TGTGCCAGCAGTGGACAGGGGCCCTTCGCGTTTTTT	CASSGQGPFAFF
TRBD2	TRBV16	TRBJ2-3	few	TGTGCCAGCAGCCTAGGACTAGCGGGAGTGGAGGATACGCAGTATTTT	CASSLGLAGVEDTQYF
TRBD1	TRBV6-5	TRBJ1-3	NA	TGTGCCAGCACTAGGGACAGAGTCTCTGGAAACACCATATATTTT	CASTRDRVSGNTIYF
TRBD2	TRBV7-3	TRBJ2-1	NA	TGTGCCAGCAGCCAGGGTGGGCTAGCGGTCTACAATGAGCAGTTCTTC	CASSQGGLAVYNEQFF
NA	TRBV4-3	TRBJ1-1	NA	TGCGCCAGCAGCCAAGATATCCAGGTGAACACTGAAGCTTTCTTT	CASSQDIQVNTEAFF
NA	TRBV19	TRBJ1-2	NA	TGTGCCAGTAGTATAGTAAGGACAGCTGAATATGGCTACACCTTC	CASSIVRTAEYGYTF
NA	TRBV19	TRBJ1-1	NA	TGTGCCAGTAGTATTAGAACAGTTACTGAAGCTTTCTTT	CASSIRTVTEAFF
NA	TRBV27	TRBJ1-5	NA	TGTGCCAGCAGTTTGGGGCAGGGCAATCAGCCCCAGCATTTT	CASSLGQGNQPQHF
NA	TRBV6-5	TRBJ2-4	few	TGTGCCAGCTCCAGGGGGGGCAGAGAAAACATTCAGTACTTC	CASSRGGRENIQYF
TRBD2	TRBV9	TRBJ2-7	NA	TGTGCCAGCAGCGCCCGAGCGGGACCCTCCTACGAGCAGTACTTC	CASSARAGPSYEQYF
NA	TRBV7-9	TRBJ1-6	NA	TGTGCCAGCAGCTTAGGAGTTTCACCCCTCCACTTT	CASSLGVSPLHF
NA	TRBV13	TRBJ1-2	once	TGTGCCAGCAGCCGGGGGGGTTTTGGCTACACCTTC	CASSRGGFGYTF
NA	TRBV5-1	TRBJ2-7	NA	TGCGCCAGCAGCTTGTCCGGCTACGAGCAGTACTTC	CASSLSGYEQYF
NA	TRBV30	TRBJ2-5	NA	TGTGCCTGGAGAGCGACAGGCTGGGGGACCCAGTACTTC	CAWRATGWGTQYF
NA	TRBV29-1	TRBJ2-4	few	TGCAGCGTTGAAGATCAGCTAGCCAAAAACATTCAGTACTTC	CSVEDQLAKNIQYF
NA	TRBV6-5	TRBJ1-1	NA	TGTGCCAGCAGATCCGCAGGCACTGAAGCTTTCTTT	CASRSAGTEAFF
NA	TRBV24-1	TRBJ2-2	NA	TGTGCCACCAGTGATATTGTGAACACCGGGGAGCTGTTTTTT	CATSDIVNTGELFF
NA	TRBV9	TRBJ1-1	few	TGTGCCAGCAGCGCTCGAGGGTATGGGACTGAAGCTTTCTTT	CASSARGYGTEAFF
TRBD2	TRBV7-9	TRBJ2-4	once	TGTGCCAGCAGCTTAGTACTAGCGGGGATTAACATTCAGTACTTC	CASSLVLAGINIQYF
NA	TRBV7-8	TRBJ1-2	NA	TGTGCCAGCAGCTTACATAGCAGGGGCCCAACTAACTATGGCTACACCTTC	CASSLHSRGPTNYGYTF
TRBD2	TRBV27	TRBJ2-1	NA	TGTGCCAGCAGTTTAAGGTTCGCTAGCGGGAGCGTGGGCAATGAGCAGTTCTTC	CASSLRFASGSVGNEQFF
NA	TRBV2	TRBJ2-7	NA	TGTGCCAGCAGTTCCCCCACGGGACTTCTCTACGAGCAGTACTTC	CASSSPTGLLYEQYF
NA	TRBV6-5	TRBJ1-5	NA	TGTGCCAGCAGTTACTCGGGGAGGAGTCAGCCCCAGCATTTT	CASSYSGRSQPQHF
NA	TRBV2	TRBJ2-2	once	TGTGCCAGCAATATAGGAGGTCGGGGGGAGCTGTTTTTT	CASNIGGRGELFF
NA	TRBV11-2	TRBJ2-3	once	TGTGCCAGCAGCGGAGTACCGGGGTCCCCAGATACGCAGTATTTT	CASSGVPGSPDTQYF
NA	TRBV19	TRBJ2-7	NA	TGTGCCAGTAGTATAATGGACACACGGAGCTCCTACGAGCAGTACTTC	CASSIMDTRSSYEQYF
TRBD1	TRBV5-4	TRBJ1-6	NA	TGTGCCAGCAGCTTGCCAGGGGGCGTCAATTCACCCCTCCACTTT	CASSLPGGVNSPLHF
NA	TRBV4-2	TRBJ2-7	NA	TGTGCCAGCAGCCCCAACGGCCAGGCCTCCTACGAGCAGTACTTC	CASSPNGQASYEQYF
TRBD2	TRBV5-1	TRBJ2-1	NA	TGCGCCAGCAGCTCGGGGGGGCTCTACAATGAGCAGTTCTTC	CASSSGGLYNEQFF
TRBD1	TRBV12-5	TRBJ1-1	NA	TGTGCTAGTGGTTTGGTCCCGACAGGGTCGGGGAACACTGAAGCTTTCTTT	CASGLVPTGSGNTEAFF
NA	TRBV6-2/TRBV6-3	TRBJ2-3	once	TGTGCCAGCAGTACCCGCACAGATACGCAGTATTTT	CASSTRTDTQYF
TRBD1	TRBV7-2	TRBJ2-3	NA	TGTGCCAGCAAGCTTACAGGGGACACAGATACGCAGTATTTT	CASKLTGDTDTQYF
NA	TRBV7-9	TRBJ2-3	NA	TGTGCCAGCAGCTTAGCAAAGTGGCGGGCGCTTCAGACAGATACGCAGTATTTT	CASSLAKWRALQTDTQYF
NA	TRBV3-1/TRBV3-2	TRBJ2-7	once	TGTGCCAGCAACTTCAGGGACTCCTACGAGCAGTACTTC	CASNFRDSYEQYF
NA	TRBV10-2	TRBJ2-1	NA	TGCGCCAGCAGTTCTAACAATGAGCAGTTCTTC	CASSSNNEQFF